One and the same sample provided the 2 T cell receptor beta chains below, sequenced in a study of shared clonotypes between healthy human individuals (TCRdb year 2020). Library preparation employed the immunoSEQ multiplex PCR assay. TCRdb limited this immuneACCESS table to in-frame rearrangements with V and J called. A share of clones is missing; checked studies link under half to unresolved V genes, and the rest is unexplained. This sample comprises 950,000 to 1,100,000 clones, around 75% of them detected only once. The ten most abundant clones make up over 1.3% of the sample. Sequenced: memory CD4+ T cells sorted from blood. The sample's cell subset or site label, in plain terms: CD45RA-negative fraction. These TCRs come from a man aged 18 to 30 in good health.

This chain links TRBV5-8 with TRBJ2-3; the match to TRBD1 covers 9 bases. Germline V lookup: CDR1 SGHTS, CDR2 YDEGEE. The V gene end was trimmed by 3 bases and the J gene end by 3 bases; junction bases not matched to a gene: 5. The CDR3 runs 15 residues. CDR3 sequence (DNA): TGTGCCAGCAGCTCTACCGGACAGGGGACAGATACGCAGTATTTT. Translated, it gives CASSSTGQGTDTQYF.

This clone was counted a few times. The rearrangement joins TRBV7-2 to TRBJ2-3; 10 nucleotides match TRBD2. The CDR3 sequence is 18 residues long. Trimming took 6 bases from V and 0 from J; bases not matched to a gene: 12. CDR1 and CDR2 (germline): SGHTA, FQGNSA. The CDR3 sequence: CASRDISGRAPSTDTQYF. In DNA, the CDR3 is TGTGCCAGCAGAGATATCAGCGGGAGGGCACCTAGCACAGATACGCAGTATTTT.